This T cell receptor (beta chain) was sequenced during a study of memory CD4+ T cells and cytomegalovirus serostatus. Study information: This sample comes from healthy Belgian adults, about nine CMV seropositive, 24 seronegative.

The V end lost 10 bases, the J end lost 0 bases, and 15 bases lay between the germline ends. CDR1 SNHLY and CDR2 FYNNEI come from the germline V gene. The CDR3 is 14 amino acids. Single viable CD3+CD4+CD8-CD45RO+ cells were sorted as the memory CD4+ T cells. The repertoire was sequenced with immunoSEQ multiplex PCR; TCRdb's copy has only in-frame clones and lacks some. The sample has tens of thousands of clones; around 78% are singletons. This clonotype was sampled from an adult in good health and CMV-seronegative. The specimen was memory CD4+ T cells from blood. This sequence joins TRBV2 and TRBJ1-2; possible D gene TRBD1, 5 bases. CDR3 region: CATSPRDPNYGYTF. The DNA for the CDR3 is TGTGCCACCTCACCCCGGGACCCTAACTATGGCTACACCTTC. Complete variable domain (other parts from reference TRBV2 and TRBJ1-2): EPEVTQTPSHQVTQMGQEVILRCVPISNHLYFYWYRQILGQKVEFLVSFYNNEISEKSEIFDDQFSVERPDGSNFTLKIRSTKLEDSAMYFCATSPRDPNYGYTFGSGTRLTVV.